Following are 12 T cell receptor beta chains from one sample sequenced in a study of cytomegalovirus exposure and HLA in healthy donors. PCR involved 60 Vbeta and 13 Jbeta primers. TCRdb's copy holds only in-frame clones and misses some; the assay was immunoSEQ multiplex PCR. This sample yields under 150,000 clones, of which 85% to 90% are seen a single time; around 5.5% belongs to the top ten. The sample taken for sequencing was PBMCs. The receptors come from a woman in her thirties in good health and CMV-seronegative.

The chain links TRBV7-9 to TRBJ1-1; maybe TRBD1 (5 bases). From germline, CDR1 is SEHNR and CDR2 FQNEAQ (reference sequence). V lost 5 bases and J 0 bases, leaving 10 bases between the germline ends. The CDR3 extends over 14 amino acids. CDR3 coding DNA: TGTGCCAGCAGCCTAGGGGCAATGAACACTGAAGCTTTCTTT. Translation gives CASSLGAMNTEAFF.

The rearrangement uses TRBV5-1 and TRBJ2-7, with D possibly TRBD1 on 6 matching bases. The V and J ends lost 0 bases and 5 bases respectively, with 15 bases between them. Looked up from germline, CDR1 is SGHRS and CDR2 is YFSETQ. The CDR3 totals 15 residues. The CDR3 here is CASSLGGQGYDEQYF. CDR3 nucleotide sequence: TGCGCCAGCAGCTTGGGAGGGCAGGGGTATGACGAGCAGTACTTC.

The chain joins TRBV11-2 to TRBJ2-1; 8 bases are a match to TRBD2. The CDR3 sequence is 15 residues long. The V gene's germline CDR1 is SGHAT and CDR2 FQNNGV. V shed 3 bases and J 5 bases; nucleotides not matched to a gene: 6. The CDR3 DNA reads TGTGCCAGCAGCTTTATCCGGGGGGGCCACAATGAGCAGTTCTTC. The encoded protein is CASSFIRGGHNEQFF.

The chain is built from TRBV2 and TRBJ2-7; 11 bases are shared with TRBD1. CDR1 is SNHLY and CDR2 is FYNNEI in the germline V gene. CDR3 length equals 14 residues. V lost 4 bases, J lost 5 bases, and 4 bases stayed unmatched. The CDR3 here is CASSGRTGGNEQYF. CDR3 DNA: TGTGCCAGCAGTGGACGGACAGGGGGCAACGAGCAGTACTTC.

The rearrangement uses TRBV6-5 and TRBJ2-7; D gene ambiguous. Trimming took 4 bases from V and 2 from J, leaving 18 bases between them. This CDR3 has 16 amino acids. The V gene's germline CDR1 is MNHEY and CDR2 SVGAGI. CDR3 DNA sequence: TGTGCCAGCAGTTCCGCCCGAGTCCTCCTTGCCTACGAGCAGTACTTC. Its protein is CASSSARVLLAYEQYF.

The V and J genes are TRBV27 and TRBJ1-2; the match to TRBD1 covers 9 bases. The CDR3 runs 15 residues. The V gene end was trimmed by 5 bases and the J gene end by 2 bases; junction bases not matched to a gene: 6. CDR1 is MNHEY, CDR2 SMNVEV, per germline (reference sequence). CDR3 nucleotide sequence: TGTGCCAGCAGTCCTGCGACAGGGGGGAACTATGGCTACACCTTC. It is translated as CASSPATGGNYGYTF.

The rearrangement joins TRBV6-5 to TRBJ2-1, with 10 positions matching TRBD2. Trimming cost V 4 bases and J 3 bases; bases outside gene matches: 3. CDR1 MNHEY and CDR2 SVGAGI come from the germline V gene. The CDR3 consists of 15 residues. CDR3 protein: CASSLLAGYYNEQFF. The CDR3 DNA follows: TGTGCCAGCAGTTTACTAGCGGGGTACTACAATGAGCAGTTCTTC.

J is TRBJ1-5 and V is TRBV19; D gene uncertain. V lost 7 bases, J lost 1 base, and 14 bases lay in between. In germline, CDR1 is LNHDA, CDR2 SQIVND (reference sequence). This CDR3 is 15 amino acids long. The DNA for the CDR3 is TGTGCCAGTACCATACTCTTCGGGAGCAATCAGCCCCAGCATTTT. It translates to CASTILFGSNQPQHF.

The gene calls are TRBV6-4 and TRBJ2-3; D perhaps matches TRBD1 (6 bases). Germline V gives CDR1 MRHNA, CDR2 SNTAGT. This CDR3 spans 16 amino acids. The germline V and J ends were trimmed by 0 bases and 5 bases, with 15 bases remaining between them. The CDR3: CASSDSSLQGIDTQYF. The CDR3 DNA reads TGTGCCAGCAGTGACTCGAGTCTGCAGGGGATAGATACGCAGTATTTT.

The rearrangement links TRBV29-1 to TRBJ2-3, with D possibly TRBD1 on 5 matching bases. This CDR3 has 13 amino acids. Germline lookup yields CDR1 SQVTM and CDR2 ANQGSEA. Trimming took off 7 bases at V and 4 bases at J, with 15 bases between the two ends. The CDR3, as DNA: TGCAGCGCCTCAGGGCCCCTCTCAGATACGCAGTATTTT. The encoded protein is CSASGPLSDTQYF.

V usage is TRBV2 and J usage is TRBJ1-5; 7 nucleotides line up with TRBD1. This CDR3 has 15 amino acids. The junction had 7 bases not matched to a gene; V was cut back by 6 bases and J by 2 bases. Germline lookup yields CDR1 SNHLY and CDR2 FYNNEI. CDR3 sequence: CASREGTEGNQPQHF. For the CDR3, the DNA is TGTGCCAGCAGGGAGGGGACAGAAGGCAATCAGCCCCAGCATTTT. The full variable domain, in which reference TRBV2 and TRBJ1-5 provide the parts outside the CDR3, is EPEVTQTPSHQVTQMGQEVILRCVPISNHLYFYWYRQILGQKVEFLVSFYNNEISEKSEIFDDQFSVERPDGSNFTLKIRSTKLEDSAMYFCASREGTEGNQPQHFGDGTRLSIL.

CDR3 amino acids: CASSATSGGANTQYF. In DNA form, the CDR3 reads TGTGCCAGCAGCGCAACTAGCGGGGGGGCAAATACGCAGTATTTT. This chain uses TRBV2 with TRBJ2-3, with 13 bases fitting TRBD2. With V trimmed by 6 bases and J by 7 bases, 7 bases remained unmatched. This CDR3 has 15 residues. In germline, CDR1 is SNHLY, CDR2 FYNNEI.